The 6 T cell receptor beta chains given below trace back to one sample, sequenced in a study of neoadjuvant anti-PD-1 for oral cavity cancer. TCRdb's table, derived via immunoSEQ multiplex PCR, lists solely in-frame clones and lacks some. This table holds 12,000 or so clones, over 70% found once. This sample's time point: after neoadjuvant nivolumab, at surgical resection. The sample was PBMCs, taken after nivolumab (anti-PD-1) treatment. Receptors originate from a person aged 35-80 years with oral cavity squamous cell carcinoma.

The V and J genes are TRBV9 and TRBJ1-2; unclear D gene. The CDR3 has 13 amino acids. Germline lookup yields CDR1 SGDLS and CDR2 YYNGEE. Trimming cost V 4 bases and J 1 base, with 8 bases left between them. CDR3 sequence: CASSPDNNYGYTF. The CDR3 DNA is TGTGCCAGCAGCCCTGACAATAACTATGGCTACACCTTC. The full variable domain, with the rest looked up from reference TRBV9 and TRBJ1-2, is DSGVTQTPKHLITATGQRVTLRCSPRSGDLSVYWYQQSLDQGLQFLIQYYNGEERAKGNILERFSAQQFPDLHSELNLSSLELGDSALYFCASSPDNNYGYTFGSGTRLTVV.

J is TRBJ1-1 and V is TRBV5-1, with D possibly matching TRBD1 (6 bases). CDR1 SGHRS and CDR2 YFSETQ come from the germline V gene. Trimming shortened V by 1 base and J by 4 bases, and 17 bases separated the two germline ends. The CDR3 loop spans 16 amino acids. CDR3 in DNA: TGCGCCAGCAGCTTGACGGCTGGGGGGCTAATCACTGAAGCTTTCTTT. It codes for CASSLTAGGLITEAFF. The whole variable domain, remainder taken from reference TRBV5-1 and TRBJ1-1, is KAGVTQTPRYLIKTRGQQVTLSCSPISGHRSVSWYQQTPGQGLQFLFEYFSETQRNKGNFPGRFSGRQFSNSRSEMNVSTLELGDSALYLCASSLTAGGLITEAFFGQGTRLTVV.

The rearrangement links TRBV7-6 to TRBJ1-2, with a tentative D call TRBD1 (5 bases). Germline loops: CDR1 SGHVS, CDR2 FNYEAQ. Trimming took 4 bases from V and 6 from J, leaving 21 bases between them. The CDR3 spans 16 residues. The CDR3 loop is CASSSSRGSSRNGYTF. CDR3 nucleotide sequence: TGTGCCAGCAGCTCGTCCCGGGGCAGTAGCCGGAATGGCTACACCTTC.

J is TRBJ2-1 and V is TRBV27; either TRBD1 or TRBD2 may supply D (5 bases each). Germline lookup yields CDR1 MNHEY and CDR2 SMNVEV (reference sequence). The CDR3 loop spans 15 amino acids. The germline V and J ends were trimmed by 3 bases and 3 bases, with 12 bases remaining between them. The CDR3 protein is CASSFRDPLYNEQFF. In nucleotides, the CDR3 is TGTGCCAGCAGTTTCCGGGACCCCCTCTACAATGAGCAGTTCTTC.

V gene TRBV19 combines with J gene TRBJ2-3; 9 nucleotides line up with TRBD1. Trimming removed 4 bases from V and 3 bases from J; junction bases left unmatched: 2. Germline CDR1 reads LNHDA; CDR2 reads SQIVND (reference sequence). The length of the CDR3 is 14 residues. In DNA form, the CDR3 reads TGTGCCAGTAGTAACAGGGGGCTGACAGATACGCAGTATTTT. Translating gives CASSNRGLTDTQYF.

This clone has only a few counts. The chain links TRBV7-8 to TRBJ1-5; D uncertain. Deletions cut 3 bases from V and 1 base from J, with 10 bases between. Germline CDR1 and CDR2: SGHVS and FQNEAQ. This CDR3 contains 15 residues. CDR3 loop: CASSFGVGSNQPQHF. CDR3 DNA: TGTGCCAGCAGCTTTGGAGTCGGGAGCAATCAGCCCCAGCATTTT.